One sample yielded the 27 T cell receptor beta chains listed below, sequenced in a study of blood T cell repertoires in COVID-19. Here immunoSEQ multiplex PCR was the method, and the copy in TCRdb shows in-frame clones only, minus some. There are some 250,000 clones in the sample; 85% to 90% occur only once, and roughly 16% lies in the top ten. Sequenced sample: PBMCs or T cells enriched from blood (not recorded which). The receptors stem from a man between 18 and 29 years old who had recovered from COVID-19.

The rearrangement joins TRBV12-3 or TRBV12-4 to TRBJ2-7, with D possibly being TRBD2 (5 bases). The CDR3 has 12 amino acids. Trimming removed 8 bases from V and 5 bases from J, with 13 bases in between. CDR3 protein: CASRGVADEQYF. CDR3 in DNA: TGTGCCAGCCGGGGAGTCGCGGACGAGCAGTACTTC.

The chain has TRBV12-5 and TRBJ2-1, with D possibly being TRBD2 (6 bases). Trimming shortened V by 3 bases and J by 0 bases, and 12 bases separated the two germline ends. Per germline, CDR1 LGHNT and CDR2 FRNRAP. The CDR3 consists of 16 residues. In DNA form, the CDR3 reads TGTGCTAGTGGTTTCCCCGGGGACTCCTCCTACAATGAGCAGTTCTTC. Translation: CASGFPGDSSYNEQFF.

This clone was detected only a few times. The chain has TRBV7-6 and TRBJ1-6, with 10 bases lining up with TRBD1. Germline V gene lookup returns CDR1 SGHVS and CDR2 FNYEAQ. V lost 5 bases, J lost 7 bases, and 8 bases stayed unmatched. The CDR3 is 16 residues long. DNA for the CDR3: TGTGCCAGCAGCACCCGGACAGGGGGAAAGAATTCACCCCTCCACTTT. Encoded protein: CASSTRTGGKNSPLHF.

The chain uses TRBV19 and TRBJ1-5; the match to TRBD1 covers 7 bases. The CDR3 contains 14 residues. Per the germline V gene, CDR1 is LNHDA and CDR2 is SQIVND (reference sequence). The trim removed 7 bases at V and 2 bases at J, leaving 5 bases unmatched. The CDR3 DNA sequence: TGTGCCAGTATCCAGGGGGAGGGCAATCAGCCCCAGCATTTT. This gives the protein CASIQGEGNQPQHF.

This clone was seen only a few times. The chain couples TRBV12-3 or TRBV12-4 to TRBJ2-7; D uncertain. The CDR3 length is 11 residues. The V end was cut by 2 bases, the J end by 5 bases, with 4 bases between. The CDR3, as DNA: TGTGCCAGCAGTTTAAGCCACGAGCAGTACTTC. Encoded protein: CASSLSHEQYF.

The rearrangement uses TRBV18 and TRBJ2-1; D is undetermined. This CDR3 region has 15 residues. Deletions cut 1 base from V and 0 bases from J, with 7 bases between. The germline CDR1 and CDR2 sequences are KGHSH and LQKENI. CDR3 residues: CASSPRASSYNEQFF. CDR3 coding DNA: TGTGCCAGCTCACCACGGGCGAGCTCCTACAATGAGCAGTTCTTC.

The chain links TRBV28 to TRBJ1-1; D is possibly TRBD1 (5 bases). In germline, CDR1 is MDHEN, CDR2 SYDVKM. V was cut by 5 bases and J by 2 bases, with 12 bases left in between. The CDR3 totals 14 residues. CDR3 DNA: TGTGCCAGCAGTCCTCAGACAGAAAACACTGAAGCTTTCTTT. This codes for CASSPQTENTEAFF.

This clone has a single count. The rearrangement links TRBV4-2 to TRBJ1-1; 7 nucleotides match TRBD1. CDR3 size: 16 residues. In germline, CDR1 is LGHNA, CDR2 YNFKEQ. The V segment lost 4 bases and the J segment 1 base; nucleotides outside the gene matches: 9. The CDR3 loop reads CASSPYTTGTNTEAFF. The CDR3 coding sequence is TGTGCCAGCAGCCCGTATACGACAGGGACGAACACTGAAGCTTTCTTT.

This chain links TRBV15 with TRBJ1-1, with a weak D call TRBD1 (5 bases). Germline values: CDR1 LNHNV, CDR2 YYDKDF (reference sequence). V lost 0 bases and J 7 bases, leaving 6 bases between the germline ends. This CDR3 is 12 amino acids long. The CDR3 bases are TGTGCCACCAGCAGAGAAGGGGATGAAGCTTTCTTT. This gives the protein CATSREGDEAFF. Full variable domain (outside the CDR3, taken from reference TRBV15 and TRBJ1-1): DAMVIQNPRYQVTQFGKPVTLSCSQTLNHNVMYWYQQKSSQAPKLLFHYYDKDFNNEADTPDNFQSRRPNTSFCFLDIRSPGLGDTAMYLCATSREGDEAFFGQGTRLTVV.

This clone was detected once. J is TRBJ2-5 and V is TRBV3-1 (or the pseudogene TRBV3-2); D possibly corresponds to TRBD2 (7 bases). Germline V CDR1 and CDR2: LGHDT, YNNKEL (reference sequence). The ends were cut back, 7 bases at V and 6 bases at J, with 18 bases in the middle. The CDR3 totals 14 residues. The CDR3 region is CASTLGGGEKTQYF. The CDR3 DNA follows: TGTGCCAGCACCCTAGGCGGGGGCGAAAAGACCCAGTACTTC.

V and J are TRBV18 and TRBJ2-7; TRBD2 matches 7 bases. Germline CDR1 and CDR2: KGHSH and LQKENI. The CDR3 has 15 residues. V lost 3 bases to trimming and J lost 1 base; unmatched junction nucleotides: 6. The CDR3 bases are TGTGCCAGCTCACCCCCTTACGGGGGGTCCTACGAGCAGTACTTC. It codes for CASSPPYGGSYEQYF.

The V and J genes are TRBV5-4 and TRBJ2-7, with TRBD1 as a possible D gene (6 bases). Trimming cost V 4 bases and J 6 bases, with 14 bases left between them. Germline CDR1 is SGHNT and CDR2 is YYREEE (reference sequence). This CDR3 spans 13 amino acids. The DNA of the CDR3 is TGTGCCAGCAGCCTGGACAGTTTCAGCGAGCAGTACTTC. Encoded protein: CASSLDSFSEQYF.

The chain uses TRBV2 and TRBJ1-1; 9 nucleotides align to TRBD1. The CDR3 loop spans 13 amino acids. V trimming: 8 bases; J trimming: 3 bases; junction bases outside the gene matches: 4. The germline V gene encodes CDR1 SNHLY and CDR2 FYNNEI. CDR3 amino acids: CASLRDRDTEAFF. CDR3 bases: TGTGCCAGCCTCCGGGACAGGGACACTGAAGCTTTCTTT.

This chain connects TRBV19 to TRBJ2-6, with 7 bases lining up with TRBD2. The CDR3 totals 19 residues. V gave up 7 bases and J gave up 0 bases; unmatched junction bases: 15. The V gene's germline CDR1 is LNHDA and CDR2 SQIVND (reference sequence). The CDR3 DNA reads TGTGCCAGTAAAGGGGCGGGGGTCGCAACGGCCTCTGGGGCCAACGTCCTGACTTTC. This translates into CASKGAGVATASGANVLTF.

This clone has only a few counts. This chain joins TRBV19 and TRBJ1-2; 9 positions agree with TRBD1. V lost 7 bases, J lost 4 bases, and 16 bases stayed unmatched. Germline V gene sequence: CDR1 LNHDA, CDR2 SQIVND (reference sequence). CDR3 length: 17 residues. CDR3 protein: CASTSGPHRGRIYGYTF. In DNA, the CDR3 is TGTGCCAGTACCTCGGGCCCCCACAGGGGGCGGATCTATGGCTACACCTTC.

The chain is built from TRBV28 and TRBJ1-5; tentatively, D is TRBD1 (5 bases). The CDR3 sequence is 14 residues long. Germline V lookup: CDR1 MDHEN, CDR2 SYDVKM. The V end was cut by 8 bases, the J end by 6 bases, with 17 bases between. CDR3 sequence (DNA): TGTGCCAGCTCCCTCGCGGGGGATAGTCAGCCCCAGCATTTT. As protein: CASSLAGDSQPQHF.

The chain combines TRBV28 with TRBJ1-6; D is undetermined. CDR3 length equals 18 residues. V was pared by 3 bases and J by 0 bases, with 15 bases between. CDR1 and CDR2 (germline): MDHEN, SYDVKM. The CDR3 sequence is CASSLAKPGSSYNSPLHF. DNA of the CDR3: TGTGCCAGCAGTTTGGCTAAACCGGGGAGCTCCTATAATTCACCCCTCCACTTT. Variable domain in full (rest from reference TRBV28 and TRBJ1-6): DVKVTQSSRYLVKRTGEKVFLECVQDMDHENMFWYRQDPGLGLRLIYFSYDVKMKEKGDIPEGYSVSREKKERFSLILESASTNQTSMYLCASSLAKPGSSYNSPLHFGNGTRLTVT.

V usage is TRBV6-5 and J usage is TRBJ2-7; possibly TRBD2 for D (6 bases). The CDR3 extends over 14 amino acids. Trimming stripped 11 bases from V and 1 base from J, with 18 bases between. Per germline, CDR1 MNHEY and CDR2 SVGAGI. The CDR3: CAGSAGRESYEQYF. Written as DNA, the CDR3 is TGTGCCGGTTCAGCGGGCAGGGAGTCCTACGAGCAGTACTTC.

This rearrangement joins TRBV18 to TRBJ1-5, with 7 nucleotides matching TRBD1. Trimming took 3 bases from V and 3 from J; bases not matched to a gene: 8. CDR1 and CDR2 (germline): KGHSH, LQKENI. The CDR3 totals 16 residues. CDR3 region: CASSPGTDLDNQPQHF. The CDR3 DNA reads as TGTGCCAGCTCACCTGGGACAGACCTCGACAATCAGCCCCAGCATTTT.

The chain uses TRBV28 and TRBJ2-7, with 9 bases identical to TRBD1. The CDR3 has 17 amino acids. From germline, CDR1 is MDHEN and CDR2 SYDVKM. Trimming at V came to 5 bases and at J to 10 bases, leaving 21 bases not matched to a gene. Here the CDR3 DNA reads TGTGCCAGCAGTGGTGGAGGAACAGGGGGCCTTTCATCGGGTCAGTACTTC. Its translation is CASSGGGTGGLSSGQYF. The full variable domain, in which reference TRBV28 and TRBJ2-7 provide the parts outside the CDR3, is DVKVTQSSRYLVKRTGEKVFLECVQDMDHENMFWYRQDPGLGLRLIYFSYDVKMKEKGDIPEGYSVSREKKERFSLILESASTNQTSMYLCASSGGGTGGLSSGQYFGPGTRLTVT.

The chain uses TRBV28 and TRBJ2-4; D is unclear. This CDR3 is built from 15 residues. Per germline, CDR1 MDHEN and CDR2 SYDVKM. With 4 bases removed from V and 0 bases from J, the gap between germline ends came to 10 bases. CDR3 protein: CASSSPSGAKNIQYF. The CDR3 DNA is TGTGCCAGCAGTTCCCCCTCGGGAGCCAAAAACATTCAGTACTTC.

The rearrangement uses TRBV7-9 and TRBJ1-2; D uncertain. Trimming took off 1 base at V and 6 bases at J, with 15 bases between the two ends. Per the germline V gene, CDR1 is SEHNR and CDR2 is FQNEAQ (reference sequence). There are 15 residues in the CDR3. The chain's CDR3 is CASSLGEARINGYTF. The CDR3 DNA reads as TGTGCCAGCAGCTTAGGCGAGGCTAGAATCAATGGCTACACCTTC. Filled out from reference TRBV7-9 and TRBJ1-2, the complete variable domain reads DTGVSQNPRHKITKRGQNVTFRCDPISEHNRLYWYRQTLGQGPEFLTYFQNEAQLEKSRLLSDRFSAERPKGSFSTLEIQRTEQGDSAMYLCASSLGEARINGYTFGSGTRLTVV.

The chain joins TRBV7-9 to TRBJ2-2; D may be TRBD2 (5 bases). The CDR3 consists of 17 residues. Germline V lookup: CDR1 SEHNR, CDR2 FQNEAQ (reference sequence). The V gene lost 5 bases and the J gene lost 0 bases, with 16 bases spanning the gap. CDR3 nucleotides: TGTGCCAGCAGCCAAGTTTCCGGAGGATCGAACACCGGGGAGCTGTTTTTT. Encoded protein: CASSQVSGGSNTGELFF.

This chain links TRBV7-6 with TRBJ2-6; D call uncertain. This CDR3 comprises 15 residues. V gave up 5 bases and J gave up 0 bases, with 8 bases separating them. The germline gives CDR1 SGHVS, CDR2 FNYEAQ. The CDR3 coding sequence is TGTGCCAGCAGCCCGTTAAACTCTGGGGCCAACGTCCTGACTTTC. Protein: CASSPLNSGANVLTF.

V is TRBV15 and J is TRBJ2-7, with D maybe TRBD2 (5 bases). Germline CDR1 LNHNV, CDR2 YYDKDF (reference sequence). The CDR3 runs 14 residues. Trimming removed 0 bases at V and 3 bases at J, with 9 bases between. The CDR3 nucleotides are TGTGCCACCAGCAGAGATACGGGGAACTACGAGCAGTACTTC. Protein product: CATSRDTGNYEQYF. The entire variable domain, with the rest obtained from reference TRBV15 and TRBJ2-7, is as follows: DAMVIQNPRYQVTQFGKPVTLSCSQTLNHNVMYWYQQKSSQAPKLLFHYYDKDFNNEADTPDNFQSRRPNTSFCFLDIRSPGLGDTAMYLCATSRDTGNYEQYFGPGTRLTVT.

The genes are TRBV10-2 and TRBJ1-4, with D possibly TRBD1 on 5 matching bases. This CDR3 has 16 amino acids. With 3 bases removed from V and 1 base from J, the gap between germline ends came to 12 bases. Germline V gives CDR1 WSHSY, CDR2 SAAADI. For the CDR3, the DNA is TGCGCCAGCAGTGATTGGGGGGGGGAAACTAATGAAAAACTGTTTTTT. Amino acid sequence: CASSDWGGETNEKLFF.

The sample holds one count of this clone. This chain connects TRBV29-1 to TRBJ1-2; D is ambiguous. V was clipped by 6 bases and J by 7 bases, with 18 bases between them. Looked up from germline, CDR1 is SQVTM and CDR2 is ANQGSEA. The CDR3 is 13 residues long. The CDR3 coding sequence is TGCAGCGTCCCGGGTGGTGGCGTTAGTGGCTACACCTTC. It encodes CSVPGGGVSGYTF.